The 23 T cell receptor beta chains reported below all come from one sample, sequenced in a study of identifying expanded T cells in peripheral blood. Generated by immunoSEQ multiplex PCR, the TCRdb table keeps only in-frame clones and is missing some. The sample lists 70,000 to 95,000 clones, about 90% occurring once. Sequenced sample: blood. The receptors here all came from a person between 18 and 75 years old in good health.

This chain joins TRBV7-2 and TRBJ2-7; 8 positions agree with TRBD1. Germline V gene sequence: CDR1 SGHTA, CDR2 FQGNSA. Trimming at V came to 4 bases and at J to 6 bases, leaving 5 bases not matched to a gene. The CDR3 runs to 13 residues. The DNA for the CDR3 is TGTGCCAGCAGCTCGGGACAGGCTAGCGAGCAGTACTTC. Its protein is CASSSGQASEQYF.

The V call is TRBV7-2, the J call TRBJ2-7; 11 bases are a match to TRBD2. Germline loops: CDR1 SGHTA, CDR2 FQGNSA. This CDR3 has 15 residues. After removal of 3 bases from V and 1 base from J, the junction contained 2 bases not matched to a gene. The CDR3 loop reads CASSLGLAVSYEQYF. CDR3 sequence (DNA): TGTGCCAGCAGCTTGGGACTAGCGGTTTCCTACGAGCAGTACTTC.

This clone has just a few counts. This specimen includes other DNA sequences encoding the same CDR3. The V call is TRBV6-4, the J call TRBJ2-1; TRBD2 matches 13 bases. J was trimmed by 8 bases and V by 3 bases; bases with no gene match: 1. CDR3 length: 14 amino acids. Germline V CDR1 and CDR2: MRHNA, SNTAGT. The CDR3 bases are TGTGCCAGCAGTGATGGACTAGCGGGAGATGAGCAGTTCTTC. As protein: CASSDGLAGDEQFF.

The chain combines TRBV6-5 with TRBJ2-5; 7 bases agree with TRBD1. There are 14 residues in the CDR3. The V and J ends lost 2 bases and 2 bases, in that order; junction bases with no gene match: 2. Looked up from germline, CDR1 is MNHEY and CDR2 is SVGAGI. CDR3 bases: TGTGCCAGCAGTTACCGGGACAGACAAGAGACCCAGTACTTC. Protein sequence: CASSYRDRQETQYF.

The rearrangement joins TRBV18 to TRBJ1-5; D is unclear. Germline lookup yields CDR1 KGHSH and CDR2 LQKENI. V lost 4 bases and J 6 bases, leaving 10 bases between the germline ends. The CDR3 length is 13 residues. CDR3 coding DNA: TGTGCCAGCTCACAGGGATTGAGTCAGCCCCAGCATTTT. Encoded protein: CASSQGLSQPQHF.

This sequence joins TRBV18 and TRBJ2-7, with 9 positions matching TRBD1. This CDR3 has 15 amino acids. Per the germline V gene, CDR1 is KGHSH and CDR2 is LQKENI. With 4 bases clipped from V and 2 bases from J, the junction kept 6 bases outside the gene matches. CDR3 sequence (DNA): TGTGCCAGCTCACTTCCGGGACAGGGCACCTACGAGCAGTACTTC. Translated: CASSLPGQGTYEQYF.

The chain uses TRBV7-9 and TRBJ1-3; D not certain. The CDR3 sequence is 18 residues long. Germline lookup yields CDR1 SEHNR and CDR2 FQNEAQ (reference sequence). Trimming pared 5 bases from V and 0 bases from J, leaving 20 bases between. CDR3 loop: CASSPFLSQTSSGNTIYF. Here the CDR3 DNA reads TGTGCCAGCAGCCCCTTTTTATCACAGACCTCCTCTGGAAACACCATATATTTT.

V and J are TRBV6-1 and TRBJ2-2, with TRBD1 identical over 10 bases. The germline CDR1 and CDR2 sequences are MNHNS and SASEGT. V dropped 2 bases and J dropped 7; count of bases not matched to a gene: 4. The CDR3 has 15 amino acids. CDR3: CASSELTGGNGELFF. The CDR3 bases are TGTGCCAGCAGTGAATTGACAGGGGGCAACGGGGAGCTGTTTTTT.

This chain uses TRBV9 with TRBJ1-1; the match to TRBD1 covers 7 bases. From germline, CDR1 is SGDLS and CDR2 YYNGEE. The CDR3 has 13 residues. V trimming: 2 bases; J trimming: 7 bases; junction bases outside the gene matches: 5. In nucleotides, the CDR3 is TGTGCCAGCAGCGTGCAGGGGGAGGATGAAGCTTTCTTT. Translating gives CASSVQGEDEAFF.

This clone has more than one count but fewer than ten. The chain recombines TRBV18 with TRBJ1-4, with D hard to call. The V gene's germline CDR1 is KGHSH and CDR2 LQKENI. Trimming left V 2 bases short and J 5 bases short, with 9 bases between. The CDR3 runs 14 residues. The CDR3 region is CASSPNRENEKLFF. The CDR3 DNA reads TGTGCCAGCTCACCAAACCGGGAGAATGAAAAACTGTTTTTT.

This clone appeared once. The chain combines TRBV29-1 with TRBJ1-3; maybe TRBD1 (5 bases). Germline V gene sequence: CDR1 SQVTM, CDR2 ANQGSEA. Trimming took 6 bases from V and 2 from J, leaving 11 bases between them. CDR3 length: 13 residues. CDR3 sequence reads: CSVATRAGNTIYF. CDR3 bases: TGCAGCGTCGCGACCAGGGCTGGAAACACCATATATTTT. Using reference TRBV29-1 and TRBJ1-3 for the parts outside the CDR3, the full variable domain is SAVISQKPSRDICQRGTSLTIQCQVDSQVTMMFWYRQQPGQSLTLIATANQGSEATYESGFVIDKFPISRPNLTFSTLTVSNMSPEDSSIYLCSVATRAGNTIYFGEGSWLTVV.

This chain links TRBV7-8 with TRBJ2-5; 13 bases align to TRBD2. Per germline, CDR1 SGHVS and CDR2 FQNEAQ. With 3 bases clipped from V and 5 bases from J, the junction kept 12 bases outside the gene matches. The CDR3 totals 18 residues. CDR3 DNA sequence: TGTGCCAGCAGCTTTAGCCCCGGGACTAGCGGGGTCGGGGAGACCCAGTACTTC. Protein: CASSFSPGTSGVGETQYF.

A few counts support this clone. One end of the junction fails to match germline, which may point to a read error. DNA for the CDR3: TGTGCCAGCAGCCCGGCGGACAGAATCGGGCCGGACTTC. Protein sequence: CASSPADRIGPDF. The chain is built from TRBV5-5 and TRBJ2-7, with D possibly being TRBD1 (6 bases). The CDR3 is 13 amino acids. Germline assignment: CDR1 SGHKS and CDR2 YYEKEE (reference sequence).

V is TRBV7-2 and J is TRBJ2-7; weak D call: TRBD1 (6 bases). CDR1 and CDR2 from the germline V gene are SGHTA and FQGNSA. The CDR3 runs to 15 residues. Trimming shortened V by 0 bases and J by 0 bases, and 9 bases separated the two germline ends. This CDR3 reads CASSLARTVSYEQYF. In nucleotides, the CDR3 is TGTGCCAGCAGCTTAGCGAGGACAGTCTCCTACGAGCAGTACTTC.

The CDR3 spells CASSLAARVGTEAFF. CDR3 in DNA: TGTGCCAGCAGCTTGGCGGCCAGGGTTGGGACTGAAGCTTTCTTT. The V call is TRBV5-6, the J call TRBJ1-1, with a weak D call TRBD1 (5 bases). V was shortened by 0 bases and J by 5 bases, with 14 bases between the two germline ends. CDR1 is SGHDT, CDR2 YYEEEE, per germline. The CDR3 is 15 amino acids.

This chain joins TRBV11-2 and TRBJ2-7; D unclear. V lost 5 bases and J lost 3, with 11 bases in between. The CDR3 is 13 amino acids. CDR1 and CDR2 from the germline V gene are SGHAT and FQNNGV. The chain's CDR3 is CASSISTVYEQYF. The CDR3 DNA follows: TGTGCCAGCAGCATTAGCACGGTCTACGAGCAGTACTTC.

The CDR3: CASSRTGGADTQYF. The CDR3 coding sequence is TGTGCCAGCAGCCGGACAGGGGGTGCGGATACGCAGTATTTT. This chain uses TRBV28 with TRBJ2-3, with 10 bases lining up with TRBD1. V trimming: 6 bases; J trimming: 6 bases; junction bases outside the gene matches: 6. The CDR3 consists of 14 residues. Germline CDR1 and CDR2: MDHEN and SYDVKM.

This sequence joins TRBV5-1 and TRBJ2-4; D is possibly TRBD1 (5 bases). The germline CDR1 and CDR2 sequences are SGHRS and YFSETQ. V was clipped by 1 base and J by 2 bases, with 7 bases between them. This CDR3 spans 14 amino acids. The CDR3 bases are TGCGCCAGCAGCTTGTCAGGGACCAAAAACATTCAGTACTTC. This gives the protein CASSLSGTKNIQYF.

The chain employs TRBV7-2 and TRBJ2-2, with D uncertain. Per germline, CDR1 SGHTA and CDR2 FQGNSA. V was pared by 6 bases and J by 6 bases, with 8 bases between. CDR3 size: 12 residues. The CDR3 spells CASSVGPGELFF. The CDR3 region has the DNA TGTGCCAGCAGTGTCGGTCCCGGGGAGCTGTTTTTT.

The V and J genes are TRBV4-1 and TRBJ2-7, with 10 nucleotides matching TRBD1. The CDR3 runs to 17 residues. Germline loops: CDR1 MGHRA, CDR2 YSYEKL. The V and J ends lost 4 bases and 2 bases, in that order; junction bases with no gene match: 11. CDR3: CASSPSGPGQGAYEQYF. CDR3 nucleotide sequence: TGCGCCAGCAGCCCGTCGGGGCCAGGACAGGGGGCCTACGAGCAGTACTTC.

The V gene is TRBV18, the J gene TRBJ2-1; 7 positions agree with TRBD1. The J segment lost 7 bases and the V segment lost 5 bases, leaving 5 bases of the junction unmatched. The V gene's germline CDR1 is KGHSH and CDR2 LQKENI. This CDR3 is built from 13 residues. CDR3 in amino acids: CASSEGTDNEQFF. CDR3 bases: TGTGCCAGCTCAGAGGGGACAGATAATGAGCAGTTCTTC.

The CDR3 coding sequence is TGTGCCAGCAGCCAAGAGAATTTAAGAGGCTACACCTTC. Amino acid sequence: CASSQENLRGYTF. The V gene is TRBV7-9, the J gene TRBJ1-2; no firm D call. This CDR3 is 13 amino acids long. Germline CDR1 and CDR2: SEHNR and FQNEAQ (reference sequence). Trimming pared 5 bases from V and 8 bases from J, leaving 15 bases between.

The chain links TRBV7-3 to TRBJ2-1, with 7 bases aligning to TRBD2. V lost 3 bases and J lost 4; bases outside the gene matches: 6. From germline, CDR1 is SGHTA and CDR2 FQGTGA. The CDR3 has 15 residues. The CDR3 coding sequence is TGTGCCAGCAGCTTTGTGGGGGGGAATTACAATGAGCAGTTCTTC. This sequence encodes CASSFVGGNYNEQFF.